The clone carrying this TCR beta chain turned up a few times. Its antigen is as yet unknown. This record comes from a study of response to subunit inactivated influenza vaccine. Findings and limits, study-wide: Authors suggested that a seasonal influenza vaccination recruits few new T cells each time.

The germline V gene has CDR1 LNHNV and CDR2 YYDKDF (reference sequence). This CDR3 is built from 14 residues. Germline trimming cut 4 bases from V and 6 bases from J; bases unmatched to any gene: 6. TCRdb analysed the RT-PCR reads with MiXCR anew, one entry per CDR3 protein. The data contain roughly 710,000 distinct CDR3 sequences, 14% of them singletons. This receptor was obtained from a man aged 50-60 years who received an inactivated influenza vaccine. The chain employs TRBV15 and TRBJ2-7; 10 bases map to TRBD1. Sequences were derived from PBMCs from blood, sampled around 15 days before vaccination. CDR3 protein: CATSKTGGASEQYF. The CDR3 DNA follows: TGTGCCACCAGCAAGACAGGGGGCGCGTCCGAGCAGTACTTC.